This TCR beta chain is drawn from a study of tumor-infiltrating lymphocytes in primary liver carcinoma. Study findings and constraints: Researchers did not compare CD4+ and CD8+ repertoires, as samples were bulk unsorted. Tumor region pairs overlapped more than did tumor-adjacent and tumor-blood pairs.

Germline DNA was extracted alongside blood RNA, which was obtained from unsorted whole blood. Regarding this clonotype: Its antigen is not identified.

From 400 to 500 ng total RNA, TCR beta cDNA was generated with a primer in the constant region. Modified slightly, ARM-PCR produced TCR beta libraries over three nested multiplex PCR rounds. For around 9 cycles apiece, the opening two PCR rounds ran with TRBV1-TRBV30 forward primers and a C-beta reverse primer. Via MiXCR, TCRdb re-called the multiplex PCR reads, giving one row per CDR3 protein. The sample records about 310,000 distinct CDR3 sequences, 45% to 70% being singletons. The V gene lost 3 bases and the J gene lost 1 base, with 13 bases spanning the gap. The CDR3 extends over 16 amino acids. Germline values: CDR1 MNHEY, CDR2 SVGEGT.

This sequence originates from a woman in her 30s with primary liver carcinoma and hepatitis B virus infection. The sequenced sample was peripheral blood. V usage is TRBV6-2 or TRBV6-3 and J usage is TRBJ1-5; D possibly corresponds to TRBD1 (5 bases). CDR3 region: CASSYGRGVSNQPQHF. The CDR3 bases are TGTGCCAGCAGTTATGGAAGAGGGGTGAGCAATCAGCCCCAGCATTTT.